This entry lists 13 T cell receptor beta chains sequenced from one sample in a study of T cell repertoires in cytomegalovirus infection (dated by TCRdb to between 2018 and 2020). The sequencer was an Illumina HiSeq 1500. The raw public reads went through TCRdb reprocessing: fastp at Q25, MiXCR clone calling, in-frame beta chains kept. Rows matching on CDR3 protein sequence are summarized as one entry with the most common DNA and genes. The sample has hundreds of thousands of distinct CDR3 sequences on record, about a tenth of them singletons. In total, the top ten clones hold more than 2.5% of the sample. Material: PBMCs. Receptors were obtained from a human donor in good health (CMV status not recorded). Some clones in this sample may be carry-over from other donors' samples.

This clonotype was recorded at least ten times. The chain has TRBV2 and TRBJ1-1; maybe TRBD1 (6 bases). Germline CDR1 reads SNHLY; CDR2 reads FYNNEI. This CDR3 is built from 15 residues. V was clipped by 8 bases and J by 4 bases, with 20 bases between them. The CDR3 nucleotides read TGTGCCAGCTCCCTCGGGGGCACCAGAAGCACTGAAGCTTTCTTT. Its protein product is CASSLGGTRSTEAFF. Combining the CDR3 with reference TRBV2 and TRBJ1-1 gives the whole variable domain EPEVTQTPSHQVTQMGQEVILRCVPISNHLYFYWYRQILGQKVEFLVSFYNNEISEKSEIFDDQFSVERPDGSNFTLKIRSTKLEDSAMYFCASSLGGTRSTEAFFGQGTRLTVV.

There are many counts of this clonotype. V gene TRBV28 combines with J gene TRBJ2-7; possibly TRBD1 for D (5 bases). Trimming stripped 0 bases from V and 5 bases from J, with 8 bases between. Per germline, CDR1 MDHEN and CDR2 SYDVKM. There are 13 residues in the CDR3. CDR3 nucleotides: TGTGCCAGCAGTTTATGGAAGGGGAACGAGCAGTACGTC. Its protein is CASSLWKGNEQYV.

This clonotype showed up many times. J is TRBJ1-3 and V is TRBV7-2; D uncertain. Trimming took off 2 bases at V and 8 bases at J, with 10 bases between the two ends. Germline V gene sequence: CDR1 SGHTA, CDR2 FQGNSA. This CDR3 comprises 13 residues. The CDR3 DNA reads as TGTGCCAGCAGCTTACAAAGCGGGGACACCATATATTTT. It codes for CASSLQSGDTIYF. Variable domain in full (rest from reference TRBV7-2 and TRBJ1-3): GAGVSQSPSNKVTEKGKDVELRCDPISGHTALYWYRQSLGQGLEFLIYFQGNSAPDKSGLPSDRFSAERTGGSVSTLTIQRTQQEDSAVYLCASSLQSGDTIYFGEGSWLTVV.

This clonotype was detected many times. This chain joins TRBV20-1 and TRBJ1-5; D is uncertain. The V gene's germline CDR1 is DFQATT and CDR2 SNEGSKA (reference sequence). Trimming stripped 2 bases from V and 7 bases from J, with 12 bases between. This CDR3 is 13 amino acids long. CDR3 protein: CSARLDPTQPQHF. As DNA, the CDR3 is TGCAGTGCTAGACTGGACCCGACACAGCCCCAGCATTTT.

This clonotype was seen repeatedly, ten times or more. J is TRBJ2-1 and V is TRBV7-3; no definite D call. Germline-derived CDR1 and CDR2 are SGHTA and FQGTGA. CDR3 length: 13 residues. Trimming shortened V by 1 base and J by 5 bases, and 6 bases separated the two germline ends. The CDR3, as DNA: TGTGCCAGCAGCTTAAGAAGGGACAATGAGCAGTTCTTC. Its translation: CASSLRRDNEQFF.

This clonotype has a count of ten or more. This chain joins TRBV20-1 and TRBJ2-2; D may match TRBD1 or TRBD2 (5 bases each). Per germline, CDR1 DFQATT and CDR2 SNEGSKA (reference sequence). The length of the CDR3 is 17 residues. The V gene lost 0 bases and the J gene lost 5 bases, with 19 bases spanning the gap. The CDR3 is CSARETFRVRGTGELFF. The CDR3, as DNA: TGCAGTGCTAGAGAGACATTCAGGGTGAGGGGAACCGGGGAGCTGTTTTTT.

This clonotype was seen at least ten times. The chain uses TRBV6-2 or TRBV6-3 and TRBJ2-1; 14 bases are a match to TRBD2. The CDR3 is 19 residues long. Per the germline V gene, CDR1 is MNHEY and CDR2 is SVGEGT. The ends lost 6 bases at V and 0 bases at J; junction bases unmatched: 10. CDR3 DNA sequence: TGTGCCAGCAGAACCGGGACTAGCGGGGGACTACCCTCCTACAATGAGCAGTTCTTC. Protein sequence: CASRTGTSGGLPSYNEQFF.

This clonotype appeared many times. At one of its ends the junction is not consistent with the germline gene, which may arise from a read error. V is TRBV14 and J is TRBJ2-3; D gene uncertain. Germline lookup yields CDR1 SGHDN and CDR2 FVKESK. This CDR3 is 14 amino acids long. This CDR3 is CASGQGYPRDTQYF. The CDR3 DNA reads TGTGCCAGCGGCCAAGGTTACCCGAGGGATACGCAGTATTTT.

This clonotype was seen repeatedly, ten times or more. The rearrangement links TRBV2 to TRBJ2-2, with D hard to call. V lost 3 bases and J lost 0, with 2 bases in between. This CDR3 is built from 13 residues. The germline CDR1 and CDR2 sequences are SNHLY and FYNNEI. The CDR3 spells CASSDTNTGELFF. CDR3 DNA sequence: TGTGCCAGCAGTGACACGAACACCGGGGAGCTGTTTTTT.

This rearrangement joins TRBV5-4 to TRBJ1-2; 7 bases are shared with TRBD1. J lost 4 bases, V lost 4 bases, and 4 bases had no gene match. The CDR3 loop spans 13 amino acids. Germline V gene data show CDR1 as SGHNT and CDR2 as YYREEE (reference sequence). The CDR3 DNA sequence: TGTGCCAGCAGCCGGACAGGCCTCTATGGCTACACCTTC. Amino acids: CASSRTGLYGYTF.

This clonotype has a count of ten or more. The chain recombines TRBV5-6 with TRBJ1-4; no clear D gene. CDR3 size: 15 residues. Trimming took off 0 bases at V and 0 bases at J, with 6 bases between the two ends. Germline lookup yields CDR1 SGHDT and CDR2 YYEEEE. The CDR3: CASSLDVATNEKLFF. In DNA, the CDR3 is TGTGCCAGCAGCTTGGACGTTGCAACTAATGAAAAACTGTTTTTT.

In its sample, this clonotype was seen many times. The J gene is TRBJ1-1, the V gene TRBV28, with D possibly TRBD1 on 5 matching bases. The CDR3 consists of 15 residues. V was pared by 1 base and J by 1 base, with 10 bases between. Germline V gene sequence: CDR1 MDHEN, CDR2 SYDVKM. The CDR3 loop reads CASSLSWGSNTEAFF. CDR3 coding DNA: TGTGCCAGCAGTTTATCCTGGGGGTCGAACACTGAAGCTTTCTTT.

The rearrangement joins TRBV29-1 to TRBJ2-1; 7 bases fit TRBD1. CDR3 length equals 14 residues. V was pared by 7 bases and J by 4 bases, with 10 bases of the junction left unmatched. Germline values: CDR1 SQVTM, CDR2 ANQGSEA. The CDR3 reads CSGETGDRYNEQFF. The CDR3 nucleotides read TGCAGCGGCGAGACTGGGGACAGATACAATGAGCAGTTCTTC.